Presented here are 29 T cell receptor beta chains from one specimen sequenced in a study of T cell responses to AZD1222 COVID-19 vaccine. This table comes from immunoSEQ multiplex PCR, and its TCRdb copy is limited to in-frame clones, with some not included. The sample records 100,000 to 110,000 clones, about 87% being singletons. The sequencing used peripheral blood, collected on day 0 of AZD1222 vaccination. The receptors originated from an adult in good health.

The chain carries TRBV18 and TRBJ1-1, with D hard to call. The CDR3 has 14 residues. Trimming left V 4 bases short and J 4 bases short, with 13 bases between. Germline CDR1 is KGHSH and CDR2 is LQKENI. Here the CDR3 DNA reads TGTGCCAGCTCACTAGATACGGAGTCCACTGAAGCTTTCTTT. Residues: CASSLDTESTEAFF.

The chain employs TRBV19 and TRBJ1-1; no definite D call. Germline CDR1 reads LNHDA; CDR2 reads SQIVND (reference sequence). The V and J ends lost 6 bases and 7 bases respectively, with 15 bases between them. This CDR3 comprises 13 residues. CDR3 in DNA: TGTGCCAGTAGGCCGCAGGTTGTTGGTGAAGCTTTCTTT. The encoded protein is CASRPQVVGEAFF.

CDR3 nucleotide sequence: TGTGCCAGCAGTTTCCAGACAGGACCTTATGGCTACACCTTC. It encodes CASSFQTGPYGYTF. This rearrangement joins TRBV6-2 or TRBV6-3 to TRBJ1-2; possibly TRBD1 for D (6 bases). The CDR3 totals 14 residues. Deletions cut 4 bases from V and 5 bases from J, with 14 bases between. Germline CDR1 and CDR2: MNHEY and SVGEGT.

The V gene is TRBV6-5, the J gene TRBJ2-1, with TRBD2 matching over 15 bases. CDR1 MNHEY and CDR2 SVGAGI come from the germline V gene. This CDR3 is built from 16 residues. J was trimmed by 10 bases and V by 2 bases; bases with no gene match: 6. CDR3 sequence reads: CASSYGLAGGPTEQFF. CDR3 nucleotide sequence: TGTGCCAGCAGTTACGGACTAGCGGGAGGGCCTACCGAGCAGTTCTTC.

The V gene is TRBV7-9, the J gene TRBJ2-3; the D is unclear. The germline gives CDR1 SEHNR, CDR2 FQNEAQ (reference sequence). There are 14 residues in the CDR3. Trimming took 6 bases from V and 10 from J, leaving 20 bases between them. CDR3: CASRETSRAPAQYF. The CDR3 DNA reads as TGTGCCAGCAGAGAAACCTCGCGAGCTCCGGCGCAGTATTTT. The full variable domain, in which reference TRBV7-9 and TRBJ2-3 provide the parts outside the CDR3, is DTGVSQNPRHKITKRGQNVTFRCDPISEHNRLYWYRQTLGQGPEFLTYFQNEAQLEKSRLLSDRFSAERPKGSFSTLEIQRTEQGDSAMYLCASRETSRAPAQYFGPGTRLTVL.

The rearrangement uses TRBV5-1 and TRBJ1-6, with unresolved D. This CDR3 is 16 amino acids long. CDR1 is SGHRS and CDR2 is YFSETQ in the germline V gene. The ends were cut back, 0 bases at V and 2 bases at J, with 9 bases in the middle. This CDR3 is CASSLAQTTYNSPLHF. CDR3 sequence (DNA): TGCGCCAGCAGCTTGGCCCAGACGACCTATAATTCACCCCTCCACTTT.

This clone was counted between two and nine times. The J gene is TRBJ1-5, the V gene TRBV6-5; 8 positions match TRBD1. This CDR3 has 15 residues. The J segment lost 1 base and the V segment lost 7 bases, leaving 6 bases of the junction unmatched. Germline V gene lookup returns CDR1 MNHEY and CDR2 SVGAGI. The chain's CDR3 is CASKRGQESNQPQHF. Written as DNA, the CDR3 is TGTGCCAGCAAGAGGGGACAGGAGAGCAATCAGCCCCAGCATTTT.

The gene calls are TRBV5-6 and TRBJ1-2; no reliable D call. The CDR3 runs to 11 residues. Germline V gene lookup returns CDR1 SGHDT and CDR2 YYEEEE. Trimming left V 4 bases short and J 5 bases short, with 6 bases between. CDR3: CASSSVYGYTF. As DNA, the CDR3 is TGTGCCAGCAGCAGCGTATATGGCTACACCTTC.

The genes are TRBV28 and TRBJ1-1, with a possible D match to TRBD1 (5 bases). This CDR3 region has 17 residues. The V gene lost 3 bases and the J gene lost 3 bases, with 20 bases spanning the gap. CDR1 is MDHEN and CDR2 is SYDVKM in the germline V gene. CDR3 region: CASSFNYPLGEDTEAFF. The DNA for the CDR3 is TGTGCCAGCAGTTTTAATTACCCCTTGGGGGAGGACACTGAAGCTTTCTTT. The complete variable domain, with remaining parts taken from reference TRBV28 and TRBJ1-1, reads DVKVTQSSRYLVKRTGEKVFLECVQDMDHENMFWYRQDPGLGLRLIYFSYDVKMKEKGDIPEGYSVSREKKERFSLILESASTNQTSMYLCASSFNYPLGEDTEAFFGQGTRLTVV.

The chain uses TRBV5-1 and TRBJ1-3, with D unclear. The CDR3 is 14 residues long. The V end was cut by 5 bases, the J end by 0 bases, with 9 bases between. The germline gives CDR1 SGHRS, CDR2 YFSETQ. CDR3 coding DNA: TGCGCCAGCAGAGATGGGGACTCTGGAAACACCATATATTTT. It codes for CASRDGDSGNTIYF.

This rearrangement joins TRBV7-3 to TRBJ2-2; no firm D call. V was trimmed by 3 bases and J by 1 base, leaving 0 bases between them. Germline values: CDR1 SGHTA, CDR2 FQGTGA. There are 12 residues in the CDR3. CDR3 sequence: CASSLNTGELFF. In DNA form, the CDR3 reads TGTGCCAGCAGCTTGAACACCGGGGAGCTGTTTTTT.

The rearrangement links TRBV2 to TRBJ1-1, with TRBD1 matching over 7 bases. Germline lookup yields CDR1 SNHLY and CDR2 FYNNEI. J was trimmed by 1 base and V by 6 bases; bases with no gene match: 5. CDR3 size: 14 residues. The CDR3 coding sequence is TGTGCCAGCAGATACGGGACAGAGAACACTGAAGCTTTCTTT. As protein: CASRYGTENTEAFF.

V and J are TRBV13 and TRBJ2-2; either TRBD1 or TRBD2 may fit D (5 bases each). The CDR3 is made up of 17 amino acids. Per the germline V gene, CDR1 is PRHDT and CDR2 is FYEKMQ (reference sequence). Trimming removed 3 bases from V and 8 bases from J, with 22 bases in between. The CDR3 is CASSFTPGTILGGELFF. For the CDR3, the DNA is TGTGCCAGCAGCTTCACTCCCGGGACCATATTGGGGGGGGAGCTGTTTTTT.

The chain is built from TRBV7-9 and TRBJ2-1; D could derive from TRBD1 or TRBD2 (5 bases each). Trimming took 5 bases from V and 6 from J, leaving 17 bases between them. This CDR3 has 15 residues. Germline V lookup: CDR1 SEHNR, CDR2 FQNEAQ (reference sequence). CDR3 region: CASSDRDRPPNEQFF. CDR3 in DNA: TGTGCCAGCAGCGACCGGGACCGACCTCCCAATGAGCAGTTCTTC.

This sequence joins TRBV19 and TRBJ2-1; 7 nucleotides align to TRBD2. The V gene end was trimmed by 6 bases and the J gene end by 9 bases; junction bases not matched to a gene: 11. The CDR3 consists of 14 residues. The germline gives CDR1 LNHDA, CDR2 SQIVND (reference sequence). DNA for the CDR3: TGTGCCAGTAGCCCTGGACTAGGGGTAGGTGAGCAGTTCTTC. The encoded protein is CASSPGLGVGEQFF.

The V gene is TRBV2, the J gene TRBJ1-1, with D unresolved. Germline V CDR1 and CDR2: SNHLY, FYNNEI. Trimming took off 1 base at V and 7 bases at J, with 10 bases between the two ends. CDR3 length: 13 amino acids. CDR3 sequence reads: CASSEGGWGEAFF. CDR3 in DNA: TGTGCCAGCAGTGAAGGGGGTTGGGGTGAAGCTTTCTTT.

The sample holds one count of this clone. J is TRBJ2-7 and V is TRBV2; TRBD1 agrees at 7 bases. Germline loops: CDR1 SNHLY, CDR2 FYNNEI. J was trimmed by 6 bases and V by 2 bases; bases with no gene match: 16. This CDR3 comprises 17 residues. CDR3 sequence reads: CASSEKGMDRIVVEQYF. CDR3 nucleotide sequence: TGTGCCAGCAGTGAAAAGGGGATGGACAGGATCGTCGTCGAGCAGTACTTC. Drawing the rest from reference TRBV2 and TRBJ2-7, the complete variable domain is EPEVTQTPSHQVTQMGQEVILRCVPISNHLYFYWYRQILGQKVEFLVSFYNNEISEKSEIFDDQFSVERPDGSNFTLKIRSTKLEDSAMYFCASSEKGMDRIVVEQYFGPGTRLTVT.

V gene TRBV4-1 combines with J gene TRBJ1-5; possible D gene TRBD1, 5 bases. Deletions cut 0 bases from V and 9 bases from J, with 12 bases between. Per germline, CDR1 MGHRA and CDR2 YSYEKL. This CDR3 is 14 amino acids long. CDR3: CASSQDGGDAPQHF. The CDR3 nucleotides read TGCGCCAGCAGCCAAGATGGGGGGGACGCGCCCCAGCATTTT.

The chain recombines TRBV7-3 with TRBJ2-7; D unresolved. Germline V gives CDR1 SGHTA, CDR2 FQGTGA. V was trimmed by 2 bases and J by 5 bases, leaving 4 bases between them. CDR3 size: 11 residues. CDR3 sequence reads: CASSLGNEQYF. In DNA, the CDR3 is TGTGCCAGCAGCTTAGGGAACGAGCAGTACTTC.

J is TRBJ2-2 and V is TRBV4-2; no definite D call. The CDR3 has 15 residues. Deletions cut 0 bases from V and 2 bases from J, with 7 bases between. The germline CDR1 and CDR2 sequences are LGHNA and YNFKEQ. In DNA form, the CDR3 reads TGTGCCAGCAGCCAAGATTCTAGTAACACCGGGGAGCTGTTTTTT. Translation gives CASSQDSSNTGELFF.

This chain connects TRBV30 to TRBJ2-7; 10 bases fit TRBD1. This CDR3 has 13 residues. CDR1 and CDR2 from the germline V gene are GTSNPN and SVGIG (reference sequence). Trimming cost V 3 bases and J 6 bases; bases outside gene matches: 5. CDR3 DNA sequence: TGTGCCTGGAGCGGGACAGGGGCGGGCGAGCAGTACTTC. It codes for CAWSGTGAGEQYF. The variable domain in full, completed from reference TRBV30 and TRBJ2-7, reads SQTIHQWPATLVQPVGSPLSLECTVEGTSNPNLYWYRQAAGRGLQLLFYSVGIGQISSEVPQNLSASRPQDRQFILSSKKLLLSDSGFYLCAWSGTGAGEQYFGPGTRLTVT.

Only one count was recorded for this clone. The chain has TRBV7-9 and TRBJ1-1; D not resolved. Germline values: CDR1 SEHNR, CDR2 FQNEAQ (reference sequence). This CDR3 has 15 residues. V was cut by 2 bases and J by 0 bases, with 10 bases left in between. The CDR3 DNA reads TGTGCCAGCAGCTTATCCCGGGTAATGAACACTGAAGCTTTCTTT. It is translated as CASSLSRVMNTEAFF.

The chain couples TRBV11-2 to TRBJ2-7, with D perhaps matching TRBD2 (6 bases). CDR1 is SGHAT and CDR2 is FQNNGV in the germline V gene. CDR3 size: 14 residues. The V gene lost 3 bases and the J gene lost 5 bases, with 14 bases spanning the gap. CDR3 nucleotide sequence: TGTGCCAGCAGCTTCCAAGCGGGTTCTAACGAGCAGTACTTC. Amino acid sequence: CASSFQAGSNEQYF. The full variable domain, with the rest looked up from reference TRBV11-2 and TRBJ2-7, is EAGVAQSPRYKIIEKRQSVAFWCNPISGHATLYWYQQILGQGPKLLIQFQNNGVVDDSQLPKDRFSAERLKGVDSTLKIQPAKLEDSAVYLCASSFQAGSNEQYFGPGTRLTVT.

The chain employs TRBV25-1 and TRBJ2-2; the D gene is possibly TRBD1 (5 bases). The V and J ends lost 6 bases and 6 bases respectively, with 23 bases between them. The CDR3 runs 17 residues. Germline V gives CDR1 MGHDK, CDR2 SYGVNS. CDR3 nucleotides: TGTGCCAGCAGCGCACCCCCCAGGGTTCAGTCTCCCGGGGAGCTGTTTTTT. It translates to CASSAPPRVQSPGELFF. The full variable domain, with the rest looked up from reference TRBV25-1 and TRBJ2-2, is EADIYQTPRYLVIGTGKKITLECSQTMGHDKMYWYQQDPGMELHLIHYSYGVNSTEKGDLSSESTVSRIRTEHFPLTLESARPSHTSQYLCASSAPPRVQSPGELFFGEGSRLTVL.

The chain has TRBV19 and TRBJ2-7; 10 bases map to TRBD2. Trimming at V came to 3 bases and at J to 0 bases, leaving 2 bases not matched to a gene. The CDR3 consists of 15 residues. Germline CDR1 LNHDA, CDR2 SQIVND (reference sequence). CDR3 sequence: CASSIASGSSYEQYF. CDR3 DNA sequence: TGTGCCAGTAGTATCGCTAGCGGGAGCTCCTACGAGCAGTACTTC.

J is TRBJ2-1 and V is TRBV5-1; TRBD1 matches at 9 bases. CDR3 length: 15 residues. Trimming took 3 bases from V and 7 from J; bases not matched to a gene: 8. Germline assignment: CDR1 SGHRS and CDR2 YFSETQ. Written as DNA, the CDR3 is TGCGCCAGCAGCTGGGGGGACAGGGAGGGAAATGAGCAGTTCTTC. Encoded protein: CASSWGDREGNEQFF.

In its sample, this clone was seen once. The chain has TRBV4-1 and TRBJ2-1; a possible D gene is TRBD1 (6 bases). Germline V lookup: CDR1 MGHRA, CDR2 YSYEKL. The CDR3 extends over 14 amino acids. The V gene lost 3 bases and the J gene lost 7 bases, with 13 bases spanning the gap. In DNA, the CDR3 is TGCGCCAGCAGCCATCCGGGACACAAGAATGAGCAGTTCTTC. Amino acid sequence: CASSHPGHKNEQFF.

This rearrangement joins TRBV6-6 to TRBJ2-7, with no clear D. Germline CDR1 is MNHNY and CDR2 is SVGAGI (reference sequence). This CDR3 is built from 11 residues. V dropped 5 bases and J dropped 6 bases, with 8 bases sitting between them. In nucleotides, the CDR3 is TGTGCCAGCAGTGGAACGGGCGAGCAGTACTTC. Amino acids: CASSGTGEQYF.

This clone was recorded once. The rearrangement links TRBV27 to TRBJ1-1, with D possibly matching TRBD1 (6 bases). With 3 bases removed from V and 4 bases from J, the gap between germline ends came to 12 bases. Germline V lookup: CDR1 MNHEY, CDR2 SMNVEV (reference sequence). The CDR3 has 14 amino acids. The DNA for the CDR3 is TGTGCCAGCAGTTTTACGCGGGGGGCCACTGAAGCTTTCTTT. This sequence encodes CASSFTRGATEAFF.